Listed here are 12 T cell receptor beta chains from one sample, sequenced in a study of blood T cell repertoires in COVID-19. The table came from immunoSEQ multiplex PCR; TCRdb's copy has only in-frame clones and leaves some out. Of 200,000 to 250,000 clones listed, roughly 90% are singletons. Input material: peripheral blood. All receptors come from a woman aged 55-70 years with acute or convalescent COVID-19.

The gene calls are TRBV24-1 and TRBJ2-3; 15 positions agree with TRBD2. The CDR3 totals 17 residues. V lost 5 bases, J lost 2 bases, and 4 bases stayed unmatched. Per germline, CDR1 KGHDR and CDR2 SFDVKD. DNA of the CDR3: TGTGCCACCAGTGGTGGGACTAGCGGGGGGTCCACAGATACGCAGTATTTT. Its translation is CATSGGTSGGSTDTQYF.

This clone has just one count. The chain couples TRBV6-6 to TRBJ1-1; 7 nucleotides agree with TRBD1. CDR3 length: 15 residues. Unmatched junction bases numbered 12, after V lost 5 bases and J lost 6 bases. Per the germline V gene, CDR1 is MNHNY and CDR2 is SVGAGI (reference sequence). In DNA, the CDR3 is TGTGCCAGCAGTGGACGACAGGGAATTTACGCTGAAGCTTTCTTT. Amino acid sequence: CASSGRQGIYAEAFF.

The count of this clone is one. V is TRBV9 and J is TRBJ1-2; D is undetermined. V was shortened by 2 bases and J by 0 bases, with 11 bases between the two germline ends. This CDR3 has 15 residues. Germline V CDR1 and CDR2: SGDLS, YYNGEE. The CDR3, as DNA: TGTGCCAGCAGCGTCGGGTGGCAGCCTAACTATGGCTACACCTTC. The encoded protein is CASSVGWQPNYGYTF. The full variable domain, rest sourced from reference TRBV9 and TRBJ1-2, is DSGVTQTPKHLITATGQRVTLRCSPRSGDLSVYWYQQSLDQGLQFLIQYYNGEERAKGNILERFSAQQFPDLHSELNLSSLELGDSALYFCASSVGWQPNYGYTFGSGTRLTVV.

The gene calls are TRBV6-5 and TRBJ1-3; D might be TRBD1 (5 bases). CDR3 size: 15 residues. V lost 6 bases and J lost 0, with 12 bases in between. Germline V gene lookup returns CDR1 MNHEY and CDR2 SVGAGI. CDR3 sequence reads: CASRDPGGSGNTIYF. The CDR3 nucleotides are TGTGCCAGCAGGGACCCCGGGGGCTCTGGAAACACCATATATTTT.

The chain links TRBV28 to TRBJ2-1, with a weak D call TRBD2 (5 bases). The V end lost 8 bases, the J end lost 0 bases, and 14 bases lay between the germline ends. This CDR3 comprises 15 residues. Germline lookup yields CDR1 MDHEN and CDR2 SYDVKM. Here the CDR3 DNA reads TGTGCCAGCTGCTACGGGGAGAGCTCCTACAATGAGCAGTTCTTC. This encodes CASCYGESSYNEQFF.

The genes are TRBV6-1 and TRBJ1-1; D might be TRBD1 (6 bases). V was trimmed by 3 bases and J by 5 bases, leaving 16 bases between them. Germline V lookup: CDR1 MNHNS, CDR2 SASEGT. The CDR3 is made up of 15 amino acids. The CDR3, as DNA: TGTGCCAGCAGTGATAATATAGGGGGAGGGACTGAAGCTTTCTTT. It codes for CASSDNIGGGTEAFF.

The chain is built from TRBV9 and TRBJ1-6; a possible D gene is TRBD1 (5 bases). Germline CDR1 reads SGDLS; CDR2 reads YYNGEE. The ends were cut back, 3 bases at V and 6 bases at J, with 13 bases in the middle. The CDR3 is 15 amino acids. As DNA, the CDR3 is TGTGCCAGCAGCGGCAGGGAATCGGTTAATTCACCCCTCCACTTT. This gives the protein CASSGRESVNSPLHF.

This clone was recorded once. The V call is TRBV10-3, the J call TRBJ2-3; 9 nucleotides agree with TRBD1. The CDR3 is 15 amino acids. Unmatched junction bases numbered 4, after V lost 2 bases and J lost 4 bases. CDR1 and CDR2 (germline): ENHRY, SYGVKD. The CDR3 DNA sequence: TGTGCCATCAGTGAGACGGGACAGGGCTCAGATACGCAGTATTTT. Protein product: CAISETGQGSDTQYF.

V gene TRBV6-5 combines with J gene TRBJ2-3, with D possibly being TRBD2 (5 bases). Germline CDR1 and CDR2: MNHEY and SVGAGI. V dropped 2 bases and J dropped 5 bases, with 14 bases sitting between them. The CDR3 spans 15 residues. For the CDR3, the DNA is TGTGCCAGCAGTTACCAGAGTAGCGTGCGAGATACGCAGTATTTT. Translated: CASSYQSSVRDTQYF.

The gene calls are TRBV28 and TRBJ2-7; 14 nucleotides match TRBD2. This CDR3 spans 16 amino acids. The trim removed 2 bases at V and 5 bases at J, leaving 5 bases unmatched. The V gene's germline CDR1 is MDHEN and CDR2 SYDVKM. DNA of the CDR3: TGTGCCAGCAGTTTACTGGGGACTAGCGGGAGCCACGAGCAGTACTTC. This sequence encodes CASSLLGTSGSHEQYF. The entire variable domain, with the rest obtained from reference TRBV28 and TRBJ2-7, is as follows: DVKVTQSSRYLVKRTGEKVFLECVQDMDHENMFWYRQDPGLGLRLIYFSYDVKMKEKGDIPEGYSVSREKKERFSLILESASTNQTSMYLCASSLLGTSGSHEQYFGPGTRLTVT.

V is TRBV4-2 and J is TRBJ2-3, with TRBD2 matching over 11 bases. J was trimmed by 8 bases and V by 0 bases; bases with no gene match: 4. This CDR3 contains 15 residues. The germline CDR1 and CDR2 sequences are LGHNA and YNFKEQ. The CDR3 sequence: CASSQDNLAGGTQYF. CDR3 DNA sequence: TGTGCCAGCAGCCAAGATAATCTAGCGGGAGGTACGCAGTATTTT.

This chain uses TRBV19 with TRBJ1-2; no reliable D call. V was cut by 9 bases and J by 7 bases, with 6 bases left in between. CDR3 length: 9 amino acids. Germline CDR1 is LNHDA and CDR2 is SQIVND (reference sequence). CDR3 in DNA: TGTGCCAGGGACTGTGGCTACACCTTC. Translating it yields CARDCGYTF.